The 15 T cell receptor beta chains in this list originate from one sample, sequenced in a study of CD8+CD57+ T cells in acquired aplastic anemia (dated by TCRdb to the late 2010s). Sequenced using an Illumina HiSeq 2000. Genomic DNA was used as template for profiling of TCR beta VDJ combinations and CDR3 sequences. Using fastp trimming at Q25 and MiXCR clonotype assembly, TCRdb reanalyzed the public sequencing data and kept in-frame beta chains. All rows with the same CDR3 protein become a single entry with the most common DNA and genes. Counted in this sample were under 200,000 distinct CDR3 sequences; less than 60% of them appeared once. Of the sample, about 1.7% falls within the top ten clones. Flow cytometry had shown CD8+CD57+ cell expansion in the patients selected for sequencing. Sequencing used sorted CD4+, CD8+, or CD8+CD57+ T cells (not recorded which) from PBMCs. The receptors stem from a human donor with aplastic anemia.

The chain carries TRBV19 and TRBJ1-1; no clear D gene. V lost 10 bases and J 4 bases, leaving 19 bases between the germline ends. The CDR3 sequence is 14 residues long. The germline V gene has CDR1 LNHDA and CDR2 SQIVND (reference sequence). The CDR3 coding sequence is TGTGCCACTCTCCCGGTGGGAGGGAGCACTGAAGCTTTCTTT. Amino acid sequence: CATLPVGGSTEAFF. Full variable domain (missing parts from reference TRBV19 and TRBJ1-1): DGGITQSPKYLFRKEGQNVTLSCEQNLNHDAMYWYRQDPGQGLRLIYYSQIVNDFQKGDIAEGYSVSREKKESFPLTVTSAQKNPTAFYLCATLPVGGSTEAFFGQGTRLTVV.

V gene TRBV19 combines with J gene TRBJ1-2, with D tentatively TRBD1 (6 bases). CDR1 and CDR2 from the germline V gene are LNHDA and SQIVND (reference sequence). This CDR3 has 14 residues. The ends were cut back, 1 base at V and 6 bases at J, with 12 bases in the middle. CDR3 loop: CASSIVGGGHGYTF. CDR3 nucleotides: TGTGCCAGTAGTATAGTAGGGGGAGGACATGGCTACACCTTC.

The J gene is TRBJ2-3, the V gene TRBV14, with 14 bases fitting TRBD2. Trimming removed 1 base from V and 6 bases from J; junction bases left unmatched: 6. Germline CDR1 and CDR2: SGHDN and FVKESK. CDR3 length: 17 residues. The CDR3 nucleotides read TGTGCCAGCAGCCAAGTTGGGACTAGCGGGAGTATTGATACGCAGTATTTT. This codes for CASSQVGTSGSIDTQYF.

This clonotype was counted at least ten times. CDR3 DNA sequence: TGCGCCAGCAGCGCAGGGGGCGCGCACACCGGGGAGCTGTTTTTT. Its translation: CASSAGGAHTGELFF. V gene TRBV5-1 combines with J gene TRBJ2-2, with TRBD1 identical over 8 bases. Germline CDR1 reads SGHRS; CDR2 reads YFSETQ. Germline trimming cut 4 bases from V and 3 bases from J; bases unmatched to any gene: 5. This CDR3 has 15 residues.

The table lists this clonotype with many counts. V is TRBV20-1 and J is TRBJ2-5, with TRBD2 matching 11 bases. The length of the CDR3 is 14 residues. The trim removed 6 bases at V and 5 bases at J, leaving 8 bases unmatched. The germline V gene encodes CDR1 DFQATT and CDR2 SNEGSKA (reference sequence). CDR3 nucleotides: TGCAGTGCGATTAGCGGGGGGGCCGAGGAGACCCAGTACTTC. Translating it yields CSAISGGAEETQYF.

CDR3 region: CASSQDLDRNTEAFF. CDR3 coding DNA: TGTGCCAGCAGTCAAGACCTGGACAGGAACACTGAAGCTTTCTTT. This rearrangement joins TRBV2 to TRBJ1-1; D may be TRBD1 (6 bases). Trimming removed 5 bases at V and 1 base at J, with 14 bases between. CDR1 and CDR2 from the germline V gene are SNHLY and FYNNEI. This CDR3 spans 15 amino acids.

There are many counts of this clonotype. The V gene is TRBV9, the J gene TRBJ2-2; TRBD1 matches at 8 bases. In germline, CDR1 is SGDLS, CDR2 YYNGEE. V lost 2 bases to trimming and J lost 3 bases; unmatched junction nucleotides: 3. The length of the CDR3 is 15 residues. The CDR3 DNA sequence: TGTGCCAGCAGCGTCAAGACAGGGGACACCGGGGAGCTGTTTTTT. Protein product: CASSVKTGDTGELFF.

This chain links TRBV11-1 with TRBJ2-7, with TRBD2 matching 10 bases. Germline V CDR1 and CDR2: SGHAT, FQDESV (reference sequence). This CDR3 region has 16 residues. With V trimmed by 6 bases and J by 5 bases, 13 bases remained unmatched. The CDR3 region is CASRPRTSGVWDEQYF. CDR3 bases: TGTGCCAGCAGACCCCGAACTAGCGGGGTTTGGGACGAGCAGTACTTC.

J is TRBJ2-2 and V is TRBV14; 10 nucleotides match TRBD1. Germline loops: CDR1 SGHDN, CDR2 FVKESK. The CDR3 length is 16 residues. Germline trimming cut 3 bases from V and 7 bases from J; bases unmatched to any gene: 8. CDR3 loop: CASSHRRQGALGELFF. The DNA of the CDR3 is TGTGCCAGCAGCCATCGAAGACAGGGGGCTCTCGGGGAGCTGTTTTTT. Full variable domain (outside the CDR3, taken from reference TRBV14 and TRBJ2-2): EAGVTQFPSHSVIEKGQTVTLRCDPISGHDNLYWYRRVMGKEIKFLLHFVKESKQDESGMPNNRFLAERTGGTYSTLKVQPAELEDSGVYFCASSHRRQGALGELFFGEGSRLTVL.

The gene calls are TRBV10-1 and TRBJ1-2, with TRBD1 identical over 8 bases. The ends lost 4 bases at V and 7 bases at J; junction bases unmatched: 2. The CDR3 is 12 residues long. CDR1 WNHNN and CDR2 SYGVQD come from the germline V gene (reference sequence). In nucleotides, the CDR3 is TGCGCCAGCAGTGCTGGACAGGGTGGCTACACCTTC. This encodes CASSAGQGGYTF.

This clonotype was detected many times. This chain connects TRBV7-2 to TRBJ1-5; TRBD1 aligns across 10 bases. Germline V CDR1 and CDR2: SGHTA, FQGNSA. The CDR3 consists of 15 residues. V lost 5 bases, J lost 6 bases, and 7 bases stayed unmatched. CDR3 DNA: TGTGCCAGCAGCGCCCGACAGGGGGCTGGTCAGCCCCAGCATTTT. This gives the protein CASSARQGAGQPQHF.

There are many counts of this clonotype. The gene calls are TRBV3-1 and TRBJ2-3; no clear D. This CDR3 is 15 amino acids long. V lost 3 bases and J 0 bases, leaving 10 bases between the germline ends. Germline V CDR1 and CDR2: LGHDT, YNNKEL (reference sequence). CDR3 loop: CASSHMHQSTDTQYF. The CDR3 nucleotides read TGTGCCAGCAGCCACATGCATCAGAGCACAGATACGCAGTATTTT.

V and J are TRBV4-2 and TRBJ2-3, with 9 positions matching TRBD1. J lost 2 bases, V lost 5 bases, and 14 bases had no gene match. The CDR3 contains 18 residues. CDR1 and CDR2 (germline): LGHNA, YNFKEQ. CDR3 sequence: CASSGDRGGKAFTDTQYF. In nucleotides, the CDR3 is TGTGCCAGCAGCGGAGACAGGGGGGGTAAGGCCTTCACAGATACGCAGTATTTT.

V is TRBV2 and J is TRBJ2-5; D possibly uses TRBD1 or TRBD2 (6 bases each). V dropped 1 base and J dropped 5 bases, with 11 bases sitting between them. Germline values: CDR1 SNHLY, CDR2 FYNNEI. The CDR3 covers 14 residues. The CDR3 spells CASSEVGGRETQYF. CDR3 sequence (DNA): TGTGCCAGCAGTGAAGTTGGGGGGCGGGAGACCCAGTACTTC.

The V and J genes are TRBV24-1 and TRBJ2-1; a weak D match, TRBD2 (6 bases). Germline CDR1 is KGHDR and CDR2 is SFDVKD. The V and J ends lost 3 bases and 4 bases respectively, with 12 bases between them. CDR3 length: 15 amino acids. The chain's CDR3 is CATSDPSEGYNEQFF. The CDR3 DNA reads as TGTGCCACCAGTGATCCTAGCGAGGGGTACAATGAGCAGTTCTTC.